The 30 T cell receptor beta chains below were found in one sample sequenced in a study of T cells in Graves' hyperthyroidism and ophthalmopathy. It was RNA transcripts that yielded the amplified TCR beta CDR3 regions. TCR CDR3 regions were first amplified by RT-PCR with HTBI primers. MiXCR was run by TCRdb on the multiplex PCR reads, yielding one entry per CDR3 protein. The data contain 250,000 to 300,000 distinct CDR3 sequences, about 14% of them singletons. Sequencing was carried out using blood. The receptors come from a woman in her twenties or thirties with Graves' hyperthyroidism that later progressed to Graves' ophthalmopathy.

This clonotype was seen a few times. Being one base from a much bigger clone, this may be a read error. Since no conserved phenylalanine or tryptophan closes the CDR3, a read error is the likely cause. The chain joins TRBV20-1 to TRBJ2-7; D remains ambiguous. Germline V gene data show CDR1 as DFQATT and CDR2 as SNEGSKA (reference sequence). Trimming stripped 6 bases from V and 2 bases from J, with 17 bases between. CDR3 length equals 14 residues. CDR3: CSATSDENTYEQYC. The CDR3 coding sequence is TGCAGTGCCACCTCCGACGAAAATACCTACGAGCAGTACTGC.

The CDR3 loop reads CASSLDRSGGSPLHF. CDR3 nucleotides: TGTGCCAGCAGCTTAGATAGGTCAGGGGGTTCACCCCTCCACTTT. The chain couples TRBV7-2 to TRBJ1-6; 7 bases are shared with TRBD1. The CDR3 totals 15 residues. Trimming took 1 base from V and 9 from J; bases not matched to a gene: 6. Germline V gene lookup returns CDR1 SGHTA and CDR2 FQGNSA.

This clonotype has a count of ten or more. This chain uses TRBV2 with TRBJ2-5, with TRBD1 matching 9 bases. The ends lost 7 bases at V and 9 bases at J; junction bases unmatched: 3. This CDR3 is built from 11 residues. Germline V CDR1 and CDR2: SNHLY, FYNNEI. The CDR3 is CASTRDRAQYF. The CDR3 nucleotides read TGTGCCAGCACCAGGGACAGGGCCCAGTACTTC. The variable domain in full, with the rest retrieved from reference TRBV2 and TRBJ2-5, is EPEVTQTPSHQVTQMGQEVILRCVPISNHLYFYWYRQILGQKVEFLVSFYNNEISEKSEIFDDQFSVERPDGSNFTLKIRSTKLEDSAMYFCASTRDRAQYFGPGTRLLVL.

This chain connects TRBV20-1 to TRBJ2-7; D may be TRBD2 (6 bases). This CDR3 is 14 amino acids long. Trimming took off 1 base at V and 2 bases at J, with 12 bases between the two ends. Germline assignment: CDR1 DFQATT and CDR2 SNEGSKA (reference sequence). The CDR3 nucleotides read TGCAGTGCTAGAGTGGCAGGAGGGGCCTACGAGCAGTACTTC. Protein product: CSARVAGGAYEQYF.

In this sample, this clonotype turned up many times. The chain carries TRBV7-9 and TRBJ1-5; 9 positions match TRBD1. This CDR3 has 16 amino acids. V lost 5 bases to trimming and J lost 6 bases; unmatched junction nucleotides: 11. The germline V gene encodes CDR1 SEHNR and CDR2 FQNEAQ (reference sequence). The CDR3 region has the DNA TGTGCCAGCAGCCAGGGACAGGGAGCAATGCGTCAGCCCCAGCATTTT. Translating gives CASSQGQGAMRQPQHF.

The table lists this clonotype with a few counts. The V call is TRBV15, the J call TRBJ2-3; D call uncertain. Trimming removed 5 bases from V and 4 bases from J, with 19 bases in between. The CDR3 is made up of 16 amino acids. Per the germline V gene, CDR1 is LNHNV and CDR2 is YYDKDF (reference sequence). CDR3 nucleotide sequence: TGTGCCACCAGCCTTACCAAGACGGTGGGCTCAGATACGCAGTATTTT. This gives the protein CATSLTKTVGSDTQYF.

This clonotype was picked up many times. The chain couples TRBV10-3 to TRBJ1-1, with D unresolved. Germline CDR1 ENHRY, CDR2 SYGVKD. CDR3 length: 14 amino acids. The ends were cut back, 0 bases at V and 5 bases at J, with 10 bases in the middle. CDR3 in DNA: TGTGCCATCAGTGAGTCGTGGGGAAGTACTGAAGCTTTCTTT. Residues: CAISESWGSTEAFF.

The table lists this clonotype with a few counts. This chain connects TRBV5-6 to TRBJ1-1; D call uncertain. Trimming took 0 bases from V and 0 from J, leaving 12 bases between them. Germline assignment: CDR1 SGHDT and CDR2 YYEEEE. CDR3 length: 16 amino acids. The CDR3 nucleotides are TGTGCCAGCAGCTTGGCTCCCGCAGGAGTGAACACTGAAGCTTTCTTT. This sequence encodes CASSLAPAGVNTEAFF.

This clonotype was picked up many times. The chain joins TRBV27 to TRBJ2-1; 7 nucleotides match TRBD2. There are 16 residues in the CDR3. Germline V gene sequence: CDR1 MNHEY, CDR2 SMNVEV (reference sequence). After removal of 3 bases from V and 8 bases from J, the junction contained 13 bases not matched to a gene. CDR3 coding DNA: TGTGCCAGCAGTTTCAGCGCGGGAGATATTATCGATGAGCAGTTCTTC. This gives the protein CASSFSAGDIIDEQFF.

The table lists this clonotype with many counts. This rearrangement joins TRBV27 to TRBJ2-1; D not certain. The CDR3 loop spans 15 amino acids. Trimming removed 7 bases at V and 0 bases at J, with 13 bases between. Germline V gives CDR1 MNHEY, CDR2 SMNVEV (reference sequence). The CDR3 loop is CASNIDGSSYNEQFF. DNA of the CDR3: TGTGCCAGCAATATCGACGGTAGCTCCTACAATGAGCAGTTCTTC.

J is TRBJ1-2 and V is TRBV4-2, with a tentative D call TRBD1 (5 bases). There are 16 residues in the CDR3. Germline lookup yields CDR1 LGHNA and CDR2 YNFKEQ. Trimming removed 0 bases at V and 0 bases at J, with 11 bases between. DNA of the CDR3: TGTGCCAGCAGCCAAGATGGGGCAGGAGCTAACTATGGCTACACCTTC. Translation: CASSQDGAGANYGYTF.

This clonotype has a single count. The chain carries TRBV24-1 and TRBJ2-1; tentatively, D is TRBD1 (5 bases). The CDR3 is 16 amino acids. Trimming removed 4 bases at V and 5 bases at J, with 17 bases between. In germline, CDR1 is KGHDR, CDR2 SFDVKD. The CDR3 sequence: CATSDPARTPNNEQFF. DNA for the CDR3: TGTGCCACCAGTGACCCTGCGAGGACACCCAACAATGAGCAGTTCTTC.

This clonotype has a count of ten or more. The chain couples TRBV18 to TRBJ2-1, with TRBD2 identical over 8 bases. V lost 3 bases and J lost 6; bases outside the gene matches: 7. The CDR3 sequence is 15 residues long. Germline values: CDR1 KGHSH, CDR2 LQKENI. The CDR3 is CASSPAGRALNEQFF. The CDR3 bases are TGTGCCAGCTCACCTGCCGGGAGGGCCCTCAATGAGCAGTTCTTC.

CDR3 amino acids: CASSPGEGATVNTEAFF. The CDR3 region has the DNA TGTGCCAGCTCACCGGGGGAGGGGGCTACCGTGAACACTGAAGCTTTCTTT. J is TRBJ1-1 and V is TRBV18, with TRBD1 identical over 7 bases. The V gene's germline CDR1 is KGHSH and CDR2 LQKENI. This CDR3 is built from 17 residues. The V gene end was trimmed by 3 bases and the J gene end by 0 bases; junction bases not matched to a gene: 10.

Ten or more counts support this clonotype. The chain uses TRBV6-1 and TRBJ2-2; D is perhaps TRBD1 or TRBD2 (6 bases each). Trimming shortened V by 5 bases and J by 0 bases, and 13 bases separated the two germline ends. The CDR3 is 16 residues long. Germline V lookup: CDR1 MNHNS, CDR2 SASEGT. CDR3 sequence reads: CASSRDGGSNTGELFF. The CDR3 nucleotides are TGTGCCAGCAGTCGAGACGGGGGCTCGAACACCGGGGAGCTGTTTTTT.

This clonotype was picked up many times. The CDR3 region has the DNA TGTGCCAGCAGCCTGGGACAGGGAAAATTCTACGAGCAGTACTTC. This encodes CASSLGQGKFYEQYF. The V gene is TRBV11-2, the J gene TRBJ2-7, with TRBD1 identical over 9 bases. The CDR3 covers 15 residues. Germline V CDR1 and CDR2: SGHAT, FQNNGV. V shed 5 bases and J 3 bases; nucleotides not matched to a gene: 8.

The table lists this clonotype with many counts. This chain links TRBV28 with TRBJ1-1; 7 positions agree with TRBD1. Germline V gene sequence: CDR1 MDHEN, CDR2 SYDVKM. The CDR3 sequence is 13 residues long. Trimming cost V 9 bases and J 4 bases; bases outside gene matches: 8. CDR3 nucleotides: TGTGCCAGTACAGTACAGGGGAGCACTGAAGCTTTCTTT. It yields the protein CASTVQGSTEAFF.

A few counts support this clonotype. V gene TRBV6-1 combines with J gene TRBJ2-3; D might be TRBD2 (5 bases). Germline CDR1 reads MNHNS; CDR2 reads SASEGT. The germline V and J ends were trimmed by 8 bases and 0 bases, with 9 bases remaining between them. The CDR3 is 13 amino acids. The CDR3 here is CASSGLSTDTQYF. In DNA form, the CDR3 reads TGTGCCAGCTCAGGACTTAGCACAGATACGCAGTATTTT.

This CDR3 reads CASSPLTNTEAFF. In nucleotides, the CDR3 is TGCGCCAGCAGCCCCCTGACGAACACTGAAGCTTTCTTT. The chain links TRBV5-1 to TRBJ1-1, with D unclear. V was shortened by 4 bases and J by 1 base, with 8 bases between the two germline ends. CDR1 is SGHRS and CDR2 is YFSETQ in the germline V gene. The CDR3 totals 13 residues.

V and J are TRBV10-3 and TRBJ2-1; 8 bases align to TRBD2. Germline V gene lookup returns CDR1 ENHRY and CDR2 SYGVKD. The V gene end was trimmed by 3 bases and the J gene end by 2 bases; junction bases not matched to a gene: 0. This CDR3 is 14 amino acids long. The DNA of the CDR3 is TGTGCCATCAGTGAAGCGGGGGCCTACAATGAGCAGTTCTTC. As protein: CAISEAGAYNEQFF.

This clonotype showed up many times. V and J are TRBV7-3 and TRBJ1-5; D is unresolved. Looked up from germline, CDR1 is SGHTA and CDR2 is FQGTGA. This CDR3 has 20 residues. V was shortened by 0 bases and J by 2 bases, with 23 bases between the two germline ends. For the CDR3, the DNA is TGTGCCAGCAGCTTAACGATGAGCGAGGGAGGACGGTGTTGCAATCAGCCCCAGCATTTT. Translation: CASSLTMSEGGRCCNQPQHF.

The V call is TRBV19, the J call TRBJ2-7; D is unresolved. Trimming took 5 bases from V and 3 from J, leaving 11 bases between them. Germline V gene sequence: CDR1 LNHDA, CDR2 SQIVND (reference sequence). The CDR3 is made up of 13 amino acids. The chain's CDR3 is CASSDQVGYEQYF. The CDR3 DNA is TGTGCCAGTAGTGATCAGGTGGGCTACGAGCAGTACTTC.

This clonotype was seen many times. The V call is TRBV7-2, the J call TRBJ2-7; D not resolved. The V gene's germline CDR1 is SGHTA and CDR2 FQGNSA. This CDR3 has 13 residues. The V gene lost 0 bases and the J gene lost 3 bases, with 6 bases spanning the gap. The CDR3 loop is CASSLAEHYEQYF. In DNA, the CDR3 is TGTGCCAGCAGCTTAGCGGAACACTACGAGCAGTACTTC. Combining the CDR3 with reference TRBV7-2 and TRBJ2-7 gives the whole variable domain GAGVSQSPSNKVTEKGKDVELRCDPISGHTALYWYRQSLGQGLEFLIYFQGNSAPDKSGLPSDRFSAERTGGSVSTLTIQRTQQEDSAVYLCASSLAEHYEQYFGPGTRLTVT.

This clonotype was picked up one time. In DNA, the CDR3 is TGTGCCAGCAGCCGGTACAGGGGCAGTGGTGGCTACACCTTC. The encoded protein is CASSRYRGSGGYTF. The chain recombines TRBV7-8 with TRBJ1-2, with 7 bases matching TRBD1. The CDR3 is 14 amino acids. Trimming cost V 5 bases and J 7 bases; bases outside gene matches: 10. Germline V CDR1 and CDR2: SGHVS, FQNEAQ.

This clonotype was found a few times. This chain connects TRBV19 to TRBJ2-1; D might be TRBD2 (6 bases). CDR1 is LNHDA and CDR2 is SQIVND in the germline V gene (reference sequence). V shed 7 bases and J shed 7 bases, with 14 bases lying between them. This CDR3 spans 13 amino acids. CDR3 loop: CASNVGLGNEQFF. The CDR3, as DNA: TGTGCCAGTAATGTGGGACTGGGGAATGAGCAGTTCTTC.

The gene calls are TRBV4-3 and TRBJ2-2; no clear D. The V end was cut by 0 bases, the J end by 0 bases, with 14 bases between. CDR3 length: 18 residues. The germline CDR1 and CDR2 sequences are LGHNA and YSLEER. The chain's CDR3 is CASSQEEVGYTNTGELFF. The CDR3 DNA reads TGCGCCAGCAGCCAAGAAGAAGTAGGCTATACGAACACCGGGGAGCTGTTTTTT.

At least ten counts were recorded for this clonotype. J is TRBJ2-3 and V is TRBV6-2 or TRBV6-3; 12 bases line up with TRBD2. The V gene end was trimmed by 6 bases and the J gene end by 6 bases; junction bases not matched to a gene: 7. This CDR3 has 15 residues. Germline V CDR1 and CDR2: MNHEY, SVGEGT. CDR3 amino acids: CASRSGLAGSDTQYF. CDR3 nucleotides: TGTGCCAGCAGATCCGGACTAGCGGGAAGTGATACGCAGTATTTT.

This clonotype appeared many times. The gene calls are TRBV18 and TRBJ2-5; D may be TRBD2 (6 bases). This CDR3 has 15 residues. V was clipped by 2 bases and J by 4 bases, with 14 bases between them. CDR1 is KGHSH and CDR2 is LQKENI in the germline V gene. For the CDR3, the DNA is TGTGCCAGCTCACCAGGGGTACTAGCCTCAGAGACCCAGTACTTC. It specifies CASSPGVLASETQYF.

This clonotype has a count of ten or more. This chain links TRBV5-1 with TRBJ2-7, with 9 nucleotides matching TRBD1. The CDR3 is 15 residues long. Germline V CDR1 and CDR2: SGHRS, YFSETQ. Germline trimming cut 0 bases from V and 2 bases from J; bases unmatched to any gene: 3. DNA of the CDR3: TGCGCCAGCAGCTTGGTACAGGGGGCGACCTACGAGCAGTACTTC. It translates to CASSLVQGATYEQYF. The full variable domain, its missing parts supplied by reference TRBV5-1 and TRBJ2-7, is KAGVTQTPRYLIKTRGQQVTLSCSPISGHRSVSWYQQTPGQGLQFLFEYFSETQRNKGNFPGRFSGRQFSNSRSEMNVSTLELGDSALYLCASSLVQGATYEQYFGPGTRLTVT.

The chain carries TRBV4-1 and TRBJ1-1, with unresolved D. Trimming took off 0 bases at V and 6 bases at J, with 14 bases between the two ends. Germline V lookup: CDR1 MGHRA, CDR2 YSYEKL. The CDR3 is made up of 15 amino acids. The CDR3: CASSQDGMNVAEAFF. As DNA, the CDR3 is TGCGCCAGCAGCCAAGATGGGATGAACGTGGCTGAAGCTTTCTTT.